This T cell receptor beta chain was found in a study of blood T cell repertoires in COVID-19. Across the whole study: Italy, Spain and the United States were the sources of the convalescent and acute COVID-19 samples. Sources were T cells, B-cell-depleted T cells, or PBMCs; the material itself was cDNA or gDNA.

Those enrolled, adults aged 18 to 89 years, came from some 23 US areas. Original analysis: Cell counts per sample came from amplifying reference gene primers. The data were produced by immunoSEQ multiplex PCR, yet TCRdb's version contains in-frame clones alone and is incomplete. That table furnishes V, J and clone size, whereas the DNA furnished D and trimming. The repertoire has roughly 400,000 clones, 88% of them found once; the top ten carry around 2.1%. Germline CDR1 is LNHDA and CDR2 is SQIVND (reference sequence). V was shortened by 2 bases and J by 7 bases, with 17 bases between the two germline ends. The CDR3 runs to 15 residues.

The sample comprised PBMCs or T cells enriched from blood (not recorded which). This sequence joins TRBV19 and TRBJ1-2; D is perhaps TRBD1 (6 bases). The sequence came from a woman aged 40 to 50 with acute COVID-19. The CDR3 spells CASSIRQGQVAGYTF. For the CDR3, the DNA is TGTGCCAGTAGTATAAGGCAGGGGCAGGTGGCTGGCTACACCTTC.